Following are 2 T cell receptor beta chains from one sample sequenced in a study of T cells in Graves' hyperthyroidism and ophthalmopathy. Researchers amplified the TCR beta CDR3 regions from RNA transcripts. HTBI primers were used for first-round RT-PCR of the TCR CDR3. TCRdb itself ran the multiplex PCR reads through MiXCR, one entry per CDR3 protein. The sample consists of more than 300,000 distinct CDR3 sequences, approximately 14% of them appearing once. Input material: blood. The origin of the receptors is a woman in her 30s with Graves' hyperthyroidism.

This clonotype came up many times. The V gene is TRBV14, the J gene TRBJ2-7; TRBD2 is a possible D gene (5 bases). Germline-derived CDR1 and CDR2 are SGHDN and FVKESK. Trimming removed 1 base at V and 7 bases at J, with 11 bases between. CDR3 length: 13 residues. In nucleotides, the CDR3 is TGTGCCAGCAGCCAAGGTTCTAGGGAGGAGCAGTACTTC. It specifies CASSQGSREEQYF.

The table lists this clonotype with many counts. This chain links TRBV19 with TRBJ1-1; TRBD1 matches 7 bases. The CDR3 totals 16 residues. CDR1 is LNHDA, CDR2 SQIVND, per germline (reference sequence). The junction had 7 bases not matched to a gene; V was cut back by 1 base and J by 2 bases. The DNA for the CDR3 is TGTGCCAGTAGTATAGCCTTTAGGGACAGCAACACTGAAGCTTTCTTT. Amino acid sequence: CASSIAFRDSNTEAFF.